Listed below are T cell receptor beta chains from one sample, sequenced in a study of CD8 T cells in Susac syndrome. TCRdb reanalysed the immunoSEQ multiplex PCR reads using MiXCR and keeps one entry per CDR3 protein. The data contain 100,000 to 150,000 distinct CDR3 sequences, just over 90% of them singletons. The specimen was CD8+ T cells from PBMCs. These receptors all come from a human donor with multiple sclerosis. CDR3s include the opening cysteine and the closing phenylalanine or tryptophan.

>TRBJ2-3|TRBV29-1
CSVEGQGYTDTQYF
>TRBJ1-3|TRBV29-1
CSVTQARAGNTIYF
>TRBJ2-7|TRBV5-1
CASSLEGVEQYF
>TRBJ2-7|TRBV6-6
CASRFLAQGAYEQYF
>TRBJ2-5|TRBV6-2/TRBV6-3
CASSTEGQTQYF
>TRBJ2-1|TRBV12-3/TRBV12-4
CATRGALDEQFF
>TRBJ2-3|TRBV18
CASSPDSGGATDTQYF
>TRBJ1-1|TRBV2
CASNLQGREAFF
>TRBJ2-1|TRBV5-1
CASSLQGDEQFF
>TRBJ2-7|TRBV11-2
CASRPGTGAPYEQYF
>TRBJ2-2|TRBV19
CASSLLRGPAGELFF
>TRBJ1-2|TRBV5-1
CASSWDSFLYGYTF
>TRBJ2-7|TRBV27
CASRFGRTGGAYEQYF
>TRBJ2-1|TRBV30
CAWSVLDSGEYSYNEQFF
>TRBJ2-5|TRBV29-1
CSVEGQREIETQYF
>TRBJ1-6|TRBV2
CASTKTGDYNSPLHF
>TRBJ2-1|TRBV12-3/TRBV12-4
CASSVGYPTYNEQFF
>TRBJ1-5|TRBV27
CASSPREFRGRPQHF
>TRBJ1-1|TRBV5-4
CASSLGRRWGNTEAFF
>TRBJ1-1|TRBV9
CASSVESAGHTEAFF
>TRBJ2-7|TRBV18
CASVPGSPPEVYEQYF
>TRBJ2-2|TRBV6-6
CASSPGLASGELFF
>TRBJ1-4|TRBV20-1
CSASSELRTNEKLFF
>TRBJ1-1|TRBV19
CATQMGNTEAFF
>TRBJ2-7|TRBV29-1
CSVEDGGETYEQYF
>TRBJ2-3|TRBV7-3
CASSLIAGGFDTQYF
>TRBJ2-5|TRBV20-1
CSASSPDQETQYF
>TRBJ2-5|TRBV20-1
CSAQRLAGQQETQYF
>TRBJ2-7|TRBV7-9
CASSSTGLAGEQYF
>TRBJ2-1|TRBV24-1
CATSDLEVSYNEQFF
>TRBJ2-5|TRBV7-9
CASSLGPLMYQETQYF
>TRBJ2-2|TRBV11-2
CASSLVAGLGDTGELFF
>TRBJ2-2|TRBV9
CASSVGLGPLRGGELFF
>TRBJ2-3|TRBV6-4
CASSAGTSTDTQYF
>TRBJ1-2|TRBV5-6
CASSLDSQFYGYTF
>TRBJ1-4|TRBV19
CASSRRTANYEKLFF
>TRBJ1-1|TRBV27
CASSSLGNTEAFF
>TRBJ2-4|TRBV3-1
CASSDDRGYKNIQYF
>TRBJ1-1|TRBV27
CASSYGTGGGNTEAFF
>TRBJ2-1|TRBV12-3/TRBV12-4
CASSPPGHPADEQFF
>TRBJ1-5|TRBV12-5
CASGSTGLNQPQHF
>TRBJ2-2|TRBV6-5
CASSYRGTGELFF
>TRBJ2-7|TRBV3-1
CASSQDLPDEQYF
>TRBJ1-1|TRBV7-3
CASSPSSGREAFF
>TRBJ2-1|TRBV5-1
CASSLAGGLNEQFF
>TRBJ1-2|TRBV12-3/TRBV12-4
CASHSDRAGYGYTF
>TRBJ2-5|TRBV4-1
CASSPGETVFVRETQYF